This record covers a single TCR beta chain. Its antigen is undetermined. This sample's treatment: oral pan-JAK inhibitor, 5-10 mg twice daily. PBMCs yielded sorted CD4+ and CD8+ T cells. This sample is part of a study of CD8+ T cells in alopecia areata. The CDR3 runs 16 residues. The V gene's germline CDR1 is SGHRS and CDR2 YFSETQ. Trimming shortened V by 0 bases and J by 1 base, and 13 bases separated the two germline ends. RNA was isolated and reverse transcribed to cDNA, the sequencing template. Profiling relied on immunoSEQ multiplex PCR, and the TCRdb table lists in-frame clones only, not all of them. This table holds more than 95,000 clones, roughly 55% found once. Whole-study results and caveats: Besides other cells, scalp samples also yield sequences of resident alphabeta T cells from normal skin.

The chain has TRBV5-1 and TRBJ2-5; the D gene is possibly TRBD1 (7 bases). This sequence originates from a human donor with alopecia areata. The sample was CD4+ T cells sorted from blood, taken at week 4, from a patient treated with tofacitinib. The CDR3 loop is CASSLEGAGFQETQYF. For the CDR3, the DNA is TGCGCCAGCAGCTTGGAGGGGGCGGGGTTCCAAGAGACCCAGTACTTC.